A single sample is the source of the 11 T cell receptor beta chains below, sequenced in a study of cytomegalovirus exposure and HLA in healthy donors. Measured with immunoSEQ multiplex PCR; TCRdb has only the in-frame clones, and not every one. The top ten clones hold around 0.88% of a sample with 300,000 or so clones, approximately 86% of them seen once. The source material was PBMCs. These receptors were collected from a man aged 25-45 years in good health and CMV-seronegative.

The gene calls are TRBV6-1 and TRBJ1-5; 12 nucleotides agree with TRBD1. Germline values: CDR1 MNHNS, CDR2 SASEGT. Trimming at V came to 5 bases and at J to 7 bases, leaving 6 bases not matched to a gene. This CDR3 spans 15 amino acids. The CDR3 loop is CASSPGQGAEQPQHF. In DNA, the CDR3 is TGTGCCAGCAGTCCGGGACAGGGGGCCGAACAGCCCCAGCATTTT.

The chain uses TRBV27 and TRBJ2-7; D perhaps matches TRBD1 (7 bases). The CDR3 is 16 residues long. V was clipped by 3 bases and J by 2 bases, with 17 bases between them. CDR1 is MNHEY, CDR2 SMNVEV, per germline (reference sequence). Here the CDR3 reads CASSFRGDQGAYEQYF. In nucleotides, the CDR3 is TGTGCCAGCAGTTTCCGCGGGGATCAGGGGGCCTACGAGCAGTACTTC.

Turning to this clone: This CDR3 is also generated by other DNA sequences in the sample. The chain links TRBV18 to TRBJ1-1, with D unclear. CDR1 and CDR2 (germline): KGHSH, LQKENI. The CDR3 runs to 13 residues. With 2 bases removed from V and 1 base from J, the gap between germline ends came to 5 bases. The CDR3: CASSPSQNTEAFF. The CDR3 DNA sequence: TGTGCCAGCTCACCAAGCCAGAACACTGAAGCTTTCTTT.

The V gene is TRBV5-6, the J gene TRBJ2-6; D is unresolved. Trimming cost V 0 bases and J 0 bases, with 7 bases left between them. Germline V gene data show CDR1 as SGHDT and CDR2 as YYEEEE. The CDR3 runs 16 residues. CDR3 sequence (DNA): TGTGCCAGCAGCTTGGGCGGCTACTCTGGGGCCAACGTCCTGACTTTC. Residues: CASSLGGYSGANVLTF.

The rearrangement joins TRBV7-9 to TRBJ2-5; 10 nucleotides agree with TRBD1. This CDR3 is 13 amino acids long. V was pared by 5 bases and J by 4 bases, with 1 base of the junction left unmatched. Germline V gives CDR1 SEHNR, CDR2 FQNEAQ (reference sequence). The DNA of the CDR3 is TGTGCCAGCAGCAGGACAGGGGGAGAGACCCAGTACTTC. Translation gives CASSRTGGETQYF.

The chain couples TRBV5-4 to TRBJ1-3; D gene unclear. Germline loops: CDR1 SGHNT, CDR2 YYREEE (reference sequence). Between the trimmed V and J ends, which lost 0 bases and 4 bases, there was a span of 14 bases. The CDR3 sequence is 16 residues long. CDR3 bases: TGTGCCAGCAGCTTGGCGAGCTCCTTATCGGGAAACACCATATATTTT. This sequence encodes CASSLASSLSGNTIYF.

V gene TRBV5-5 combines with J gene TRBJ2-5; perhaps TRBD1 as D (6 bases). Germline V gives CDR1 SGHKS, CDR2 YYEKEE (reference sequence). V was pared by 4 bases and J by 5 bases, with 12 bases between. CDR3 length: 13 amino acids. The CDR3 DNA sequence: TGTGCCAGCAGCCTAGGACAGCCGGAGACCCAGTACTTC. This gives the protein CASSLGQPETQYF.

This clone was seen a few times. V gene TRBV9 combines with J gene TRBJ1-2; no reliable D call. This CDR3 has 11 residues. V lost 3 bases to trimming and J lost 6 bases, with 6 bases between them. Germline loops: CDR1 SGDLS, CDR2 YYNGEE. CDR3 coding DNA: TGTGCCAGCAGCGGATTAGATGGCTACACCTTC. Amino acids: CASSGLDGYTF.

This chain links TRBV14 with TRBJ1-1; TRBD1 might be the D (6 bases). Germline V lookup: CDR1 SGHDN, CDR2 FVKESK. Trimming left V 4 bases short and J 5 bases short, with 11 bases between. There are 13 residues in the CDR3. The CDR3 sequence is CASSLHRETEAFF. The CDR3 DNA follows: TGTGCCAGCAGCCTTCACAGGGAAACTGAAGCTTTCTTT.

The gene calls are TRBV25-1 and TRBJ2-7, with 9 bases matching TRBD2. CDR1 and CDR2 (germline): MGHDK, SYGVNS. The trim removed 2 bases at V and 5 bases at J, leaving 7 bases unmatched. CDR3 length: 15 amino acids. Here the CDR3 DNA reads TGTGCCAGCAGTGAAGGCCAGCGGGGGGCCGACGAGCAGTACTTC. This gives the protein CASSEGQRGADEQYF.

CDR3: CASSPAGGEGEQYF. In nucleotides, the CDR3 is TGTGCCAGCAGCCCCGCCGGGGGGGAGGGCGAGCAGTACTTC. This chain links TRBV7-2 with TRBJ2-7; 8 nucleotides line up with TRBD2. The CDR3 sequence is 14 residues long. Germline CDR1 SGHTA, CDR2 FQGNSA. V lost 5 bases and J lost 6; bases outside the gene matches: 9.